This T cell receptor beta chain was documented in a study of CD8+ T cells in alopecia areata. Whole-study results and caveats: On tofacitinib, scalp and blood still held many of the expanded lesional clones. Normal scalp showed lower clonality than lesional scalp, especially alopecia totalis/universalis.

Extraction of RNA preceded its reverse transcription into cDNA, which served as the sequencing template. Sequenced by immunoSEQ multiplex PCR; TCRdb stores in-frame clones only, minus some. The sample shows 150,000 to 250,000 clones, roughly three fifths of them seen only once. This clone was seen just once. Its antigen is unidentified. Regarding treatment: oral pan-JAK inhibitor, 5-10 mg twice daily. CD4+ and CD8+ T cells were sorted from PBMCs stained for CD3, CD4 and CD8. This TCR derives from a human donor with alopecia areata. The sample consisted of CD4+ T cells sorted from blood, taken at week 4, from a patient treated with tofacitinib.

CDR3 sequence (DNA): TGCAGCCCCACCATGACAGGGGTAGGTGAGCAGTTCTTC. The encoded protein is CSPTMTGVGEQFF. The chain joins TRBV29-1 to TRBJ2-1; 8 bases align to TRBD1. The V gene end was trimmed by 8 bases and the J gene end by 9 bases; junction bases not matched to a gene: 12. This CDR3 region has 13 residues. Per the germline V gene, CDR1 is SQVTM and CDR2 is ANQGSEA.